Shown below are 11 T cell receptor beta chains from a single sample sequenced in a study of blood T cells in healthy people across ages. Primed by a sample-barcoded 5' primer and a J-beta primer mix, a second PCR proceeded for 7 to 11 cycles. TCRdb re-called the 5' RACE reads through MiXCR, storing one row per CDR3 protein. The sample has roughly 650,000 distinct CDR3 sequences; 32% are singletons. The specimen was blood. The receptors here all came from a woman aged 80 or over in good health.

This clonotype was observed at least ten times. This sequence joins TRBV12-3 or TRBV12-4 and TRBJ1-5, with D uncertain. V was cut by 3 bases and J by 4 bases, with 7 bases left in between. The CDR3 is 13 residues long. Here the CDR3 DNA reads TGTGCCAGCAGTTTGGTCGAGAATCAGCCCCAGCATTTT. It yields the protein CASSLVENQPQHF.

This clonotype has a count of ten or more. This sequence joins TRBV5-1 and TRBJ2-1; D ambiguous. The germline V gene encodes CDR1 SGHRS and CDR2 YFSETQ. V shed 3 bases and J shed 8 bases, with 9 bases lying between them. The CDR3 length is 12 residues. The CDR3 DNA is TGCGCCAGCAGCTCCACGACATATGAGCAGTTCTTC. Amino acid sequence: CASSSTTYEQFF.

This clonotype was seen repeatedly, ten times or more. V and J are TRBV6-1 and TRBJ1-1; 7 nucleotides match TRBD1. The J segment lost 1 base and the V segment lost 6 bases, leaving 14 bases of the junction unmatched. Germline V lookup: CDR1 MNHNS, CDR2 SASEGT. This CDR3 spans 17 amino acids. The CDR3 nucleotides read TGTGCCAGCAGCAAACGCGCGACAGGGTACAAGAACACTGAAGCTTTCTTT. Its translation is CASSKRATGYKNTEAFF.

This clonotype has a count of ten or more. The chain uses TRBV4-3 and TRBJ2-3; D is unclear. The length of the CDR3 is 16 residues. Germline CDR1 and CDR2: LGHNA and YSLEER. V lost 0 bases, J lost 2 bases, and 12 bases lay in between. DNA of the CDR3: TGCGCCAGCAGCCAAGATAATGGGCAGGTCACAGATACGCAGTATTTT. Residues: CASSQDNGQVTDTQYF.

This clonotype came up a few times. A read error is possible here, since a much larger clone lies one base away. The gene calls are TRBV29-1 and TRBJ2-5, with D maybe TRBD2 (5 bases). The CDR3 loop spans 13 amino acids. Trimming shortened V by 3 bases and J by 11 bases, and 19 bases separated the two germline ends. Germline V gives CDR1 SQVTM, CDR2 ANQGSEA. The CDR3, as DNA: TGCAGCGTTGAGGCGGGCCGCCGGGATGAGCAGTACTTC. It yields the protein CSVEAGRRDEQYF.

This clonotype appeared many times. The chain links TRBV5-1 to TRBJ2-3; 7 nucleotides match TRBD1. From germline, CDR1 is SGHRS and CDR2 YFSETQ. The V gene end was trimmed by 3 bases and the J gene end by 4 bases; junction bases not matched to a gene: 5. This CDR3 has 14 amino acids. CDR3 DNA: TGCGCCAGCAGCTCTTCTGGACAGGCAGATACGCAGTATTTT. Residues: CASSSSGQADTQYF.

This clonotype has just a few counts. The rearrangement joins TRBV5-6 to TRBJ1-1, with TRBD1 identical over 9 bases. Germline values: CDR1 SGHDT, CDR2 YYEEEE. This CDR3 contains 14 residues. The ends lost 4 bases at V and 5 bases at J; junction bases unmatched: 6. The CDR3 region is CASSRTGEGTEAFF. The CDR3 DNA reads as TGTGCCAGCAGCAGGACAGGGGAAGGGACTGAAGCTTTCTTT. Using reference TRBV5-6 and TRBJ1-1 for the parts outside the CDR3, the full variable domain is DAGVTQSPTHLIKTRGQQVTLRCSPKSGHDTVSWYQQALGQGPQFIFQYYEEEERQRGNFPDRFSGHQFPNYSSELNVNALLLGDSALYLCASSRTGEGTEAFFGQGTRLTVV.

Concerning this clonotype: With a much larger clone just one base away, this may be a read error. The chain uses TRBV29-1 and TRBJ2-5, with 8 positions matching TRBD1. TRBJ2-7 explains the end of the DNA better; the J call may be wrong. Germline V CDR1 and CDR2: SQVTM, ANQGSEA. The CDR3 loop spans 12 amino acids. The CDR3 sequence: CSVGTGRGEQYF. The CDR3 bases are TGCAGCGTTGGGACAGGGAGAGGCGAGCAGTACTTC.

The chain recombines TRBV9 with TRBJ2-5, with 8 bases aligning to TRBD2. Losses at the gene ends were 0 bases for V and 5 bases for J; bases not matched to a gene: 12. The length of the CDR3 is 17 residues. Germline V gene sequence: CDR1 SGDLS, CDR2 YYNGEE. For the CDR3, the DNA is TGTGCCAGCAGCGTAGACGGGGGGGGCAGACCGAGGGAGACCCAGTACTTC. Translating it yields CASSVDGGGRPRETQYF.

This clonotype was counted ten times or more. The chain uses TRBV20-1 and TRBJ2-1; 12 bases fit TRBD2. Germline assignment: CDR1 DFQATT and CDR2 SNEGSKA (reference sequence). V shed 5 bases, J shed 9 bases, and the junction held 11 bases outside the gene matches. The CDR3 length is 15 residues. CDR3 region: CSAPRTSGVTGEQFF. The CDR3 nucleotides read TGCAGTGCTCCTCGGACTAGCGGGGTCACGGGTGAGCAGTTCTTC.

This clonotype was seen at least ten times. The chain uses TRBV27 and TRBJ1-2; D remains ambiguous. This CDR3 is 13 amino acids long. V shed 0 bases and J shed 3 bases, with 5 bases lying between them. Germline loops: CDR1 MNHEY, CDR2 SMNVEV (reference sequence). CDR3 DNA sequence: TGTGCCAGCAGTTTATCGGTAGACTATGGCTACACCTTC. Its protein is CASSLSVDYGYTF.